The clone carrying this T cell receptor (beta chain) came up a few times. This sample was included in a study of blood T cell repertoires in COVID-19. Across the study: COVID-19 samples from acute and convalescent phases originated in the United States, Italy and Spain. Sources were T cells, B-cell-depleted T cells, or PBMCs; the material itself was cDNA or gDNA.

Authors' processing steps: Amplified reference gene primers provided the basis for estimating nucleated cell counts. Measured with immunoSEQ multiplex PCR; TCRdb has only the in-frame clones, and not every one. V and J calls and clone size are given by that table; D and trimming were obtained from the DNA. The sample lists around 200,000 clones; about 86% were seen once. CDR3 length: 16 amino acids. The germline gives CDR1 SGHVS, CDR2 FQNEAQ. J was trimmed by 3 bases and V by 0 bases; bases with no gene match: 6. The sequence came from a woman aged 50 to 60 with acute or convalescent COVID-19. Specimen: peripheral blood. The rearrangement links TRBV7-8 to TRBJ2-7; 9 positions agree with TRBD2. The CDR3 DNA follows: TGTGCCAGCAGCTTAGCAGTGGCTAGCGGGGACTACGAGCAGTACTTC. Translated, it gives CASSLAVASGDYEQYF.